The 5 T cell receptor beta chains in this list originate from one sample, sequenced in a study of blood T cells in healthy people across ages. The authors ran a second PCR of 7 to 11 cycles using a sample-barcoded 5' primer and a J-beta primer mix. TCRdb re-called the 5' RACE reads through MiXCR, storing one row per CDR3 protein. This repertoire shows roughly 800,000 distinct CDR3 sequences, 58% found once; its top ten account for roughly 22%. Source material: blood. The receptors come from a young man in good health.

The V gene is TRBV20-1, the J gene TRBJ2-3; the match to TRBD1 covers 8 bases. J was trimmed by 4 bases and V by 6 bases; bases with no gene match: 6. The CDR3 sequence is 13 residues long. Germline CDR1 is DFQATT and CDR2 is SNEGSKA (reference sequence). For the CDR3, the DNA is TGCAGTGCCCCGGACAGGGTCGCAGATACGCAGTATTTT. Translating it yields CSAPDRVADTQYF.

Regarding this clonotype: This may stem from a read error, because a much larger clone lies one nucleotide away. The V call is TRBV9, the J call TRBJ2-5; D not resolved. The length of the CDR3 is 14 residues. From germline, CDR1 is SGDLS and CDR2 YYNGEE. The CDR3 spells CTSSVGTVQETQYF. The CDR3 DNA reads TGTACCAGCAGCGTAGGAACAGTCCAAGAGACCCAGTACTTC. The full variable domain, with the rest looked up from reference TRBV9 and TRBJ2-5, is DSGVTQTPKHLITATGQRVTLRCSPRSGDLSVYWYQQSLDQGLQFLIQYYNGEERAKGNILERFSAQQFPDLHSELNLSSLELGDSALYFCTSSVGTVQETQYFGPGTRLLVL.

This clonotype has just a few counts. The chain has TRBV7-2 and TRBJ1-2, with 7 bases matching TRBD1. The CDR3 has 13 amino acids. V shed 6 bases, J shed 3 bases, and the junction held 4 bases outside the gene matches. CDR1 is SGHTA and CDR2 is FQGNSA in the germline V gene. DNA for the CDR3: TGTGCCAGCAGACCGACAGGGCACTATGGCTACACCTTC. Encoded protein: CASRPTGHYGYTF. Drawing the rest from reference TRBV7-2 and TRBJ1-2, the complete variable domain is GAGVSQSPSNKVTEKGKDVELRCDPISGHTALYWYRQSLGQGLEFLIYFQGNSAPDKSGLPSDRFSAERTGGSVSTLTIQRTQQEDSAVYLCASRPTGHYGYTFGSGTRLTVV.

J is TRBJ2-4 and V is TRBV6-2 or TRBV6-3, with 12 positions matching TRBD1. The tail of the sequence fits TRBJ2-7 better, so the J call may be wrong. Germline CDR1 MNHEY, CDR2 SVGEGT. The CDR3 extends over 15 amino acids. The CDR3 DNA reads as TGTGCCAGCAGTCGACCGGGACAGGGGGCTTACGAGCAGTACTTC. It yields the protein CASSRPGQGAYEQYF.

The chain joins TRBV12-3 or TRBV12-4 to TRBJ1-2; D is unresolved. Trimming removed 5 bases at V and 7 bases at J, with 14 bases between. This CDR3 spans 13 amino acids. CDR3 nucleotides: TGTGCCAGCAGTCCGACCGAAGTGAGTGGCTACACCTTC. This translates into CASSPTEVSGYTF.